These 30 T cell receptor beta chains originate from one sample sequenced in a study of metastatic and nonmetastatic thyroid tumors. TCRdb reprocessed the PCR reads using MiXCR. The data contain around 16,000 clones, roughly 14% of them singletons. Each patient went into thyroid surgery without having received any treatment. Specimen: blood. The receptor set was obtained from a female donor with papillary thyroid cancer or a benign thyroid nodule (not recorded which). Some clones in this sample may be carry-over from other donors' samples.

This clone was observed at least ten times. The rearrangement uses TRBV19 and TRBJ1-3; maybe TRBD1 (6 bases). Germline assignment: CDR1 LNHDA and CDR2 SQIVND (reference sequence). The CDR3 has 16 residues. V lost 9 bases, J lost 0 bases, and 18 bases lay in between. The CDR3 loop is CAREGGGGSSGNTIYF. CDR3 DNA: TGTGCCAGGGAGGGGGGAGGTGGAAGCTCTGGAAACACCATATATTTT.

This clone was found many times. The chain recombines TRBV19 with TRBJ2-2; 7 bases are a match to TRBD2. Looked up from germline, CDR1 is LNHDA and CDR2 is SQIVND (reference sequence). The CDR3 is 14 residues long. Trimming cost V 4 bases and J 2 bases; bases outside gene matches: 1. The CDR3 DNA reads TGTGCCAGTAGTAGACTAGCAAACACCGGGGAGCTGTTTTTT. Encoded protein: CASSRLANTGELFF.

For this clone: A read error may be the cause here, since a much bigger clone is one base away. This specimen includes other DNA sequences encoding the same CDR3. The J gene is TRBJ2-1, the V gene TRBV6-1; 7 nucleotides match TRBD2. The V and J ends lost 6 bases and 10 bases, in that order; junction bases with no gene match: 6. The CDR3 sequence is 12 residues long. Germline CDR1 and CDR2: MNHNS and SASEGT. The CDR3 protein is CASRLGLDEQFF. DNA of the CDR3: TGTGCCAGCAGGCTAGGACTAGACGAGCAGTTCTTC.

The chain couples TRBV28 to TRBJ2-7; TRBD1 matches at 9 bases. V dropped 2 bases and J dropped 6; count of bases not matched to a gene: 5. The CDR3 is 14 amino acids. Germline V gene data show CDR1 as MDHEN and CDR2 as SYDVKM. CDR3 coding DNA: TGTGCCAGCAGTTTAAGGGGACAGGGCTCCGAGCAGTACTTC. Translation gives CASSLRGQGSEQYF. The full variable domain, rest sourced from reference TRBV28 and TRBJ2-7, is DVKVTQSSRYLVKRTGEKVFLECVQDMDHENMFWYRQDPGLGLRLIYFSYDVKMKEKGDIPEGYSVSREKKERFSLILESASTNQTSMYLCASSLRGQGSEQYFGPGTRLTVT.

This clone was counted at least ten times. The J gene is TRBJ2-7, the V gene TRBV18; 8 positions match TRBD2. The CDR3 has 15 amino acids. Per the germline V gene, CDR1 is KGHSH and CDR2 is LQKENI. V lost 4 bases, J lost 0 bases, and 5 bases stayed unmatched. The CDR3, as DNA: TGTGCCAGCTCACTCGACCGGGGGGGCTCCTACGAGCAGTACTTC. It translates to CASSLDRGGSYEQYF.

In regard to this clone: A read error may produce the germline difference seen at one junction end. This rearrangement joins TRBV30 to TRBJ2-7; D unresolved. Germline CDR1 is GTSNPN and CDR2 is SVGIG (reference sequence). CDR3 length: 11 residues. The CDR3 DNA reads TGTGCCTGGAGTGGGCCCCTCTGGCAGTATTTC. The encoded protein is CAWSGPLWQYF.

This clone was observed at least ten times. Here the CDR3 omits its conserved ending phenylalanine or tryptophan, so a read error is the likely source. Because the CDR3's place on the DNA is in doubt, the DNA is left out and the CDR3 is given as listed by TCRdb. This sequence joins TRBV5-6 and TRBJ2-7; the table assigns TRBD2, which was not confirmed against the DNA. The CDR3 adds up to 14 amino acids, both ends counted. Germline CDR1 and CDR2: SGHDT and YYEEEE. The CDR3 loop is CASSLLGGRAKERL.

This clone was seen a few times. The chain couples TRBV27 to TRBJ1-5; no clear D. This CDR3 is 13 amino acids long. Trimming pared 3 bases from V and 6 bases from J, leaving 9 bases between. The germline V gene has CDR1 MNHEY and CDR2 SMNVEV (reference sequence). In DNA form, the CDR3 reads TGTGCCAGCAGTTTTAGCGGGTTTCAGCCCCAGCATTTT. Translated: CASSFSGFQPQHF.

Turning to this clone: It is unclear where the CDR3 begins or ends on the DNA, so no DNA is shown, and the CDR3 is as TCRdb lists it. The gene calls are TRBV6-9 and TRBJ2-2; TRBD1, the table's D call, was not compared with the DNA. Per germline, CDR1 MNHGY and CDR2 SVAAGI. The CDR3 contains 15 residues when both ends are counted. The CDR3 loop is CASILGAGCTGELFF.

There are many counts of this clone. The chain uses TRBV27 and TRBJ2-3; unclear D gene. From germline, CDR1 is MNHEY and CDR2 SMNVEV (reference sequence). V lost 6 bases to trimming and J lost 1 base, with 11 bases between them. The CDR3 extends over 14 amino acids. CDR3 nucleotides: TGTGCCAGCAGGGTCGAAGACGGCACAGATACGCAGTATTTT. This codes for CASRVEDGTDTQYF.

The sample holds many counts of this clone. V and J are TRBV4-1 and TRBJ2-3; 9 bases match TRBD2. Germline CDR1 and CDR2: MGHRA and YSYEKL. This CDR3 has 14 residues. V lost 7 bases to trimming and J lost 0 bases; unmatched junction nucleotides: 2. CDR3 region: CASNLAGSTDTQYF. Written as DNA, the CDR3 is TGCGCCAGCAACCTAGCGGGGAGCACAGATACGCAGTATTTT.

Only a few counts were recorded for this clone. V is TRBV28 and J is TRBJ2-2, with D unclear. This CDR3 comprises 15 residues. Germline values: CDR1 MDHEN, CDR2 SYDVKM. V was clipped by 8 bases and J by 1 base, with 14 bases between them. CDR3 in DNA: TGTGCCAGCGGCCGCCAGGCAGGGAACACCGGGGAGCTGTTTTTT. Its protein product is CASGRQAGNTGELFF.

This clone came up many times. The chain links TRBV10-3 to TRBJ2-3, with D unclear. From germline, CDR1 is ENHRY and CDR2 SYGVKD. This CDR3 has 14 amino acids. V was pared by 8 bases and J by 5 bases, with 17 bases between. The CDR3 protein is CAIALSAAGDTQYF. DNA for the CDR3: TGTGCCATCGCCCTAAGCGCCGCCGGAGATACGCAGTATTTT.

Relative to its sample, this clone is medium-sized. This chain connects TRBV5-1 to TRBJ2-1; 10 bases match TRBD2. The CDR3 spans 16 residues. V was clipped by 4 bases and J by 0 bases; unmatched bases: 4. Germline V gene data show CDR1 as SGHRS and CDR2 as YFSETQ. The CDR3: CASSTSGKSSYNEQFF. CDR3 sequence (DNA): TGCGCCAGCAGCACTAGCGGGAAAAGCTCCTACAATGAGCAGTTCTTC. Full variable domain (outside the CDR3, taken from reference TRBV5-1 and TRBJ2-1): KAGVTQTPRYLIKTRGQQVTLSCSPISGHRSVSWYQQTPGQGLQFLFEYFSETQRNKGNFPGRFSGRQFSNSRSEMNVSTLELGDSALYLCASSTSGKSSYNEQFFGPGTRLTVL.

Comment on this clone: This clone may be a read error of a much larger clone one base away. CDR3 DNA: TGTGTCAGCAGTCGACAGGTTGCGGGCACTGAAGCTTTCTTT. Amino acids: CVSSRQVAGTEAFF. The chain has TRBV6-1 and TRBJ1-1; D perhaps matches TRBD1 (6 bases). The CDR3 contains 14 residues. The V gene's germline CDR1 is MNHNS and CDR2 SASEGT.

This clone was detected ten times or more. V usage is TRBV14 and J usage is TRBJ2-3, with 13 bases matching TRBD2. Germline V gene data show CDR1 as SGHDN and CDR2 as FVKESK. This CDR3 has 18 residues. The J segment lost 6 bases and the V segment lost 4 bases, leaving 13 bases of the junction unmatched. The DNA for the CDR3 is TGTGCCAGCAGCCCAAGTGTAGGACTAGCGGGAGTTTGGGATACGCAGTATTTT. As protein: CASSPSVGLAGVWDTQYF.

This clone was seen ten or more times. The chain has TRBV2 and TRBJ2-1, with 10 bases fitting TRBD2. CDR3 length: 14 residues. In germline, CDR1 is SNHLY, CDR2 FYNNEI. V lost 6 bases, J lost 9 bases, and 8 bases stayed unmatched. This chain's CDR3 is CASRTSSGGSEQFF. The CDR3 DNA follows: TGTGCCAGCAGGACTTCTAGCGGGGGAAGTGAGCAGTTCTTC. The complete variable domain, with remaining parts taken from reference TRBV2 and TRBJ2-1, reads EPEVTQTPSHQVTQMGQEVILRCVPISNHLYFYWYRQILGQKVEFLVSFYNNEISEKSEIFDDQFSVERPDGSNFTLKIRSTKLEDSAMYFCASRTSSGGSEQFFGPGTRLTVL.

The gene calls are TRBV30 and TRBJ1-2; tentative D call: TRBD1 (6 bases). Trimming stripped 0 bases from V and 6 bases from J, with 17 bases between. The CDR3 covers 15 residues. Germline CDR1 and CDR2: GTSNPN and SVGIG (reference sequence). The DNA of the CDR3 is TGTGCCTGGAGTGTACAAGGACGGGGGCGGAATGGCTACACCTTC. Translation: CAWSVQGRGRNGYTF. The full variable domain, its missing parts supplied by reference TRBV30 and TRBJ1-2, is SQTIHQWPATLVQPVGSPLSLECTVEGTSNPNLYWYRQAAGRGLQLLFYSVGIGQISSEVPQNLSASRPQDRQFILSSKKLLLSDSGFYLCAWSVQGRGRNGYTFGSGTRLTVV.

This clone has a count of ten or more. The chain couples TRBV5-1 to TRBJ2-4; D tentatively fits TRBD1 or TRBD2 (7 bases each). Trimming cost V 1 base and J 8 bases, with 28 bases left between them. The CDR3 contains 19 residues. Per germline, CDR1 SGHRS and CDR2 YFSETQ. CDR3 residues: CASSLRGGGVPTGGDIQYF. The CDR3 nucleotides are TGCGCCAGCAGCTTGCGGGGAGGGGGCGTCCCTACAGGAGGGGACATTCAGTACTTC.

This rearrangement joins TRBV27 to TRBJ1-6, with TRBD1 as a possible D gene (6 bases). The CDR3 sequence is 17 residues long. V lost 3 bases to trimming and J lost 4 bases, with 16 bases between them. Germline values: CDR1 MNHEY, CDR2 SMNVEV (reference sequence). The chain's CDR3 is CASSFTGGRWYNSPLHF. The DNA for the CDR3 is TGTGCCAGCAGTTTCACGGGGGGCCGATGGTATAATTCACCCCTCCACTTT.

This clone was observed many times. This specimen includes other DNA sequences encoding the same CDR3. This chain uses TRBV30 with TRBJ2-1; 8 positions agree with TRBD1. The CDR3 sequence is 16 residues long. The V and J ends lost 8 bases and 1 base, in that order; junction bases with no gene match: 13. The germline V gene encodes CDR1 GTSNPN and CDR2 SVGIG (reference sequence). The CDR3 DNA is TGTGCCAGCACAGGGGGGCGAGCCAAATCCTACAATGAGCAGTTCTTC. Translating gives CASTGGRAKSYNEQFF.

A few counts support this clone. V gene TRBV6-2 or TRBV6-3 combines with J gene TRBJ1-2; D is unresolved. Between the trimmed V and J ends, which lost 0 bases and 9 bases, there was a span of 14 bases. This CDR3 spans 14 amino acids. Germline loops: CDR1 MNHEY, CDR2 SVGEGT. This chain's CDR3 is CASSYSTDLYCYTF. CDR3 sequence (DNA): TGTGCCAGCAGTTACTCGACGGATTTATATTGCTACACCTTC.

This clone is categorized as medium-sized. The rearrangement joins TRBV28 to TRBJ1-2; tentatively, D is TRBD1 (5 bases). CDR3 length: 16 amino acids. V dropped 5 bases and J dropped 3 bases, with 19 bases sitting between them. Germline CDR1 is MDHEN and CDR2 is SYDVKM. CDR3 sequence: CASSPPLGGKDYGYTF. The CDR3 DNA follows: TGTGCCAGCAGTCCACCGTTGGGGGGGAAGGACTATGGCTACACCTTC.

This clone was counted many times. This chain joins TRBV5-1 and TRBJ2-3, with a tentative D call TRBD1 (5 bases). The length of the CDR3 is 16 residues. V lost 4 bases to trimming and J lost 1 base, with 16 bases between them. Germline V gene lookup returns CDR1 SGHRS and CDR2 YFSETQ. The CDR3 is CASSGRPQQGTDTQYF. CDR3 sequence (DNA): TGCGCCAGCAGCGGAAGACCACAACAGGGCACAGATACGCAGTATTTT.

Many counts were recorded for this clone. This chain links TRBV5-6 with TRBJ1-5, with D hard to call. Germline CDR1 and CDR2: SGHDT and YYEEEE. The germline V and J ends were trimmed by 1 base and 2 bases, with 7 bases remaining between them. The CDR3 is 14 residues long. The CDR3 here is CASSLRAGNQPQHF. The DNA of the CDR3 is TGTGCCAGCAGCTTGAGGGCGGGCAATCAGCCCCAGCATTTT.

The V gene is TRBV20-1, the J gene TRBJ1-1; unclear D gene. The germline V and J ends were trimmed by 6 bases and 0 bases, with 11 bases remaining between them. Germline V gene lookup returns CDR1 DFQATT and CDR2 SNEGSKA (reference sequence). The CDR3 consists of 13 residues. The CDR3 DNA sequence: TGCAGTGCCAGGCCGGGAGTGAACACTGAAGCTTTCTTT. Translation: CSARPGVNTEAFF.

This clone has at least ten counts. This chain links TRBV3-1 with TRBJ2-3, with 7 bases lining up with TRBD1. The CDR3 is 16 amino acids. V was clipped by 0 bases and J by 1 base; unmatched bases: 4. Per the germline V gene, CDR1 is LGHDT and CDR2 is YNNKEL (reference sequence). CDR3 sequence reads: CASSQDRGFGTDTQYF. CDR3 coding DNA: TGTGCCAGCAGCCAAGACAGGGGGTTCGGCACAGATACGCAGTATTTT.

This clone is judged large (0.1 to 1%). CDR3 protein: CASRSSGGAYEQYF. The CDR3 DNA is TGTGCCAGCAGGTCTAGCGGGGGGGCCTACGAGCAGTACTTC. The chain is built from TRBV7-2 and TRBJ2-7, with 12 bases aligning to TRBD2. The CDR3 extends over 14 amino acids. Looked up from germline, CDR1 is SGHTA and CDR2 is FQGNSA. Unmatched junction bases numbered 2, after V lost 6 bases and J lost 2 bases.

This clone was seen at least ten times. This chain uses TRBV10-3 with TRBJ2-1; tentatively, D is TRBD1 (5 bases). Germline V gene sequence: CDR1 ENHRY, CDR2 SYGVKD. Trimming removed 7 bases at V and 4 bases at J, with 8 bases between. This CDR3 spans 12 amino acids. CDR3 bases: TGTGCCATCAACAACAGGTACAATGAGCAGTTCTTC. Translation: CAINNRYNEQFF.

In regard to this clone: A much larger clonotype is one base distant, so this may be a read error. The J gene is TRBJ2-5, the V gene TRBV20-1; the D gene is possibly TRBD2 (5 bases). CDR1 and CDR2 from the germline V gene are DFQATT and SNEGSKA (reference sequence). The CDR3 is made up of 14 amino acids. Trimming took 1 base from V and 4 from J, leaving 13 bases between them. For the CDR3, the DNA is TGCAGTGCTAGAGGGTGGACTGGCCCAGAGACCCAGTACTTC. This encodes CSARGWTGPETQYF.